Following are 2 T cell receptor beta chains from one sample sequenced in a study of blood T cells in healthy people across ages. Next came a second PCR, run for about 6 to 12 cycles, which used a sample-barcoded 5' primer along with a J-beta primer mix. TCRdb re-derived calls from the 5' RACE reads in MiXCR, one entry per CDR3 protein. Of about 1.6 million distinct CDR3 sequences in the sample, 30% to 40% were seen once. Sequencing input: blood. These receptors were taken from a woman aged 25 to 39 in good health.

In this sample, this clonotype turned up a few times. The chain has TRBV18 and TRBJ2-7; D not resolved. The CDR3 spans 13 residues. Germline loops: CDR1 KGHSH, CDR2 LQKENI. With 2 bases removed from V and 3 bases from J, the gap between germline ends came to 8 bases. This CDR3 is CASSPIQLYEQYF. The DNA for the CDR3 is TGTGCCAGCTCACCAATCCAGCTCTACGAGCAGTACTTC.

Many counts were recorded for this clonotype. The chain joins TRBV4-1 to TRBJ2-5; D is unclear. This CDR3 spans 15 amino acids. Per the germline V gene, CDR1 is MGHRA and CDR2 is YSYEKL. Trimming removed 4 bases from V and 4 bases from J, with 16 bases in between. CDR3 sequence reads: CASSLSGSRGETQYF. In DNA form, the CDR3 reads TGCGCCAGCAGCCTTTCCGGGTCCCGAGGAGAGACCCAGTACTTC.